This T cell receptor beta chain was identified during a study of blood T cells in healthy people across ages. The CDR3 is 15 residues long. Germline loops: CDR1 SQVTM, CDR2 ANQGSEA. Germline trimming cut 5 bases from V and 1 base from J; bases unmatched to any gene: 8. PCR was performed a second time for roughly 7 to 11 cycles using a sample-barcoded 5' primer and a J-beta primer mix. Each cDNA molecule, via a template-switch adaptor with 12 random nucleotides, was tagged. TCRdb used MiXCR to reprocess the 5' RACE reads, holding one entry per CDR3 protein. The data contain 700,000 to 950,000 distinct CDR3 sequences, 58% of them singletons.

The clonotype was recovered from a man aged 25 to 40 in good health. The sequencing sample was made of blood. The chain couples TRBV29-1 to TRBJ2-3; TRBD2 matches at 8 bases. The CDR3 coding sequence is TGCAGCGTTCAGAGCGGGGGCGGTCGCACAGATACGCAGTATTTT. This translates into CSVQSGGGRTDTQYF.